This T cell receptor (beta chain) was sequenced in a study of regulatory T cells in long-lasting Graves disease. Study-wide background: Treatment with antithyroid drugs for over 5 years, together with positive TSH receptor antibodies, meant persistent Graves' disease.

General study findings and limits: Persistent cases favored TRBV28, TRBJ1-2 and TRBJ2-5. Persistent Graves' disease cases displayed lower TCR diversity than newly diagnosed ones.

Libraries of TCR beta came from iRepertoire HTBI primers plus Arm-PCR of CDR3 regions. TCRdb independently ran MiXCR on the multiplex PCR reads; one entry per CDR3 protein. The repertoire holds 700,000 or so distinct CDR3 sequences, around 30% seen once, with about two fifths in the top ten. Details on this clonotype: Its antigen is as yet unknown.

The CDR3 covers 13 residues. The V end was cut by 5 bases, the J end by 1 base, with 9 bases between. Looked up from germline, CDR1 is SGHRS and CDR2 is YFSETQ. The time point is: persistent/refractory GD, antithyroid drugs over 5 years with positive TRAb. With RNA extracted from PBMCs as input, the TCR library was made. The sequence came from a female donor with Graves disease. The sample in question was peripheral blood mononuclear cells (PBMCs), obtained when the disease was refractory, from a patient treated with antithyroid drugs. The chain is built from TRBV5-1 and TRBJ2-5; D unresolved. The CDR3 nucleotides read TGCGCCAGCAGTGTCCAGGCCCAAGAGACCCAGTACTTC. Translated, it gives CASSVQAQETQYF.